This T cell receptor (beta chain) was retrieved from a study of long-term antiretroviral therapy in people with HIV. Study background: By about a decade, the earliest samples predate the 2015 immediate-ART recommendation.

Germline lookup yields CDR1 SNHLY and CDR2 FYNNEI. CDR3 length: 15 residues. Unmatched junction bases numbered 7, after V lost 8 bases and J lost 0 bases. Run at survey level, the immunoSEQ assay was version v3.0. Samples were sequenced targeting about 35,000-55,000 T-cell genomes each. Libraries were prepared by immunoSEQ multiplex PCR; TCRdb keeps only in-frame clonotypes and omits some of them. Here the sample spans approximately 15,000 clones, around 76% being singletons. This sequence joins TRBV2 and TRBJ2-3; 8 nucleotides match TRBD2. Sample: unsorted PBMCs, taken 3.1 years after starting antiretroviral therapy. The receptor comes from a man aged 40-50 years with HIV. CDR3 amino acids: CASPTGGTSTDTQYF. CDR3 bases: TGTGCCAGCCCCACGGGGGGGACTAGCACAGATACGCAGTATTTT.